A selection of T cell receptor beta chains follows, all from one sample in a study of blood T cell repertoires in COVID-19. Only in-frame clones appear in the TCRdb table, and some are missing; sequencing was by immunoSEQ multiplex PCR. The table shows under 200,000 clones, with over 75% occurring only once. Input material: peripheral blood. The receptor source for this set is an elderly woman with acute or convalescent COVID-19. CDR3s include the opening cysteine and the closing phenylalanine or tryptophan. Fields, in order: D gene, clone size, J gene, V gene, CDR3 DNA, CDR3 protein. A D gene is named only where the DNA matches it firmly. Not all rows give a size; the values are once, few, many and, for expanded clones, a class.

NA | few | TRBJ2-7 | TRBV2 | TGTGCCAGCATTACACCCGAATTGGCCTACGAGCAGTACTTC | CASITPELAYEQYF
TRBD2 | NA | TRBJ2-2 | TRBV6-5 | TGTGCCAGCAGGCACAGCGGGGGGGCCGCCGGGGAGCTGTTTTTT | CASRHSGGAAGELFF
TRBD1 | NA | TRBJ1-1 | TRBV19 | TGTGCCAGTACCCTGACTACCCGGACAGGGAACACTGAAGCTTTCTTT | CASTLTTRTGNTEAFF
NA | few | TRBJ2-3 | TRBV7-2 | TGTGCCAGCAGCCCCAGGAGCGGGTGGGGATCAGATACGCAGTATTTT | CASSPRSGWGSDTQYF
NA | NA | TRBJ2-1 | TRBV11-3 | TGTGCCAGCAGCTTAGACCCGGGAGCTAGCGCTTACAATGAGCAGTTCTTC | CASSLDPGASAYNEQFF
TRBD2 | NA | TRBJ2-1 | TRBV18 | TGTGCCAGCTCACACCCCGGGACTAGCCCCCCCTACAATGAGCAGTTCTTC | CASSHPGTSPPYNEQFF
NA | NA | TRBJ2-7 | TRBV7-2 | TGTGCCAGCAGCTTACAAGCTGAAATCTACGAGCAGTACTTC | CASSLQAEIYEQYF
NA | once | TRBJ1-2 | TRBV19 | TGTGCCAGTAGTACCCAGGGAAGGGACTATGGCTACACCTTC | CASSTQGRDYGYTF
NA | NA | TRBJ2-3 | TRBV9 | TGTGCCAGCAGCCGCTGGGCGGATACGCAGTATTTT | CASSRWADTQYF
TRBD1 | few | TRBJ2-7 | TRBV5-4 | TGTGCCAGCAGACAAGAACAGGGGGTTTTAGGCGAGCAGTACTTC | CASRQEQGVLGEQYF
NA | NA | TRBJ1-4 | TRBV5-1 | TGCGCCAGCAGCTTGAACGGCAGGGCAACTAATGAAAAACTGTTTTTT | CASSLNGRATNEKLFF
NA | NA | TRBJ2-4 | TRBV3-1/TRBV3-2 | TGTGCCAGCAGCCAAGGGTTATGGCGGGGGCCAACTGCCAAAAACATTCAGTACTTC | CASSQGLWRGPTAKNIQYF